This T cell receptor beta chain derives from a study of cytomegalovirus exposure and HLA in healthy donors. Study observations and caveats: There were some V segments, including TRBV6-2 and TRBV6-3, excluded as indistinguishable.

Losses at the gene ends were 5 bases for V and 12 bases for J; bases not matched to a gene: 16. The CDR3 contains 14 residues. CDR1 and CDR2 from the germline V gene are SEHNR and FQNEAQ (reference sequence). The study ran its PCR with 60 Vbeta and 13 Jbeta primers. TCRdb keeps only in-frame clones here, not all; method: immunoSEQ multiplex PCR. The sample holds about 98,000 clones, 60% to 80% seen once. This clone was counted a single time. No antigen is known for it. V is TRBV7-9 and J is TRBJ2-7; 7 nucleotides match TRBD1. The clonotype comes from a male donor in good health and CMV-seropositive. Sequencing was carried out using PBMCs. For the CDR3, the DNA is TGTGCCAGCAGCCTCAGACAGGGTAGGCGAGACTTGTACTTC. It is translated as CASSLRQGRRDLYF.